Listed below are T cell receptor beta chains from one sample, sequenced in a study of CXCR3-negative and CXCR3-positive naive CD8 T cells. For each CDR3 protein, TCRdb gives one entry from its re-call of the 5' RACE reads, without DNA. This sample contains 150,000 to 180,000 distinct CDR3 sequences. The sequencing input was naive CXCR3+ CD8+ T cells from blood. Every receptor here comes from a human donor in good health. Some clones in this sample may be carry-over from other donors' samples. Each CDR3 is given with its conserved first and last residue.

V gene	J gene	CDR3 protein
TRBV6-2/TRBV6-3	TRBJ2-5	CASSYDGGYQETQYF
TRBV3-1	TRBJ1-1	CASSSGLEAFF
TRBV29-1	TRBJ2-7	CSVKEGGSSVQYF
TRBV12-3/TRBV12-4	TRBJ2-1	CASSSPGVYDEQFF
TRBV28	TRBJ2-7	CASSLGLSGTNSYEQYF
TRBV4-1	TRBJ2-2	CASSFRQGNTGELFF
TRBV4-1	TRBJ1-5	CASSQVTGSTQPQHF
TRBV28	TRBJ2-5	CASSLTGTGGFGETQYF
TRBV12-3/TRBV12-4	TRBJ2-2	CASSFEDTGELFF
TRBV6-5	TRBJ2-1	CASMTPLAGEVEQFF
TRBV5-1	TRBJ1-1	CASSLGGYGTEAFF
TRBV24-1	TRBJ1-1	CATRDRGSTEAFF
TRBV20-1	TRBJ2-1	CSARDRPAYEQFF
TRBV7-9	TRBJ2-1	CASSLTFFVRGYNEQFF
TRBV6-5	TRBJ2-1	CASSYFPSGRDVQFF
TRBV13	TRBJ2-2	CASSKRGSGELFF
TRBV28	TRBJ2-6	CAIAGLGANVLTF
TRBV29-1	TRBJ2-7	CSVVWGGYEQYF
TRBV28	TRBJ1-5	CASSLLPGGIIGNQPQHF
TRBV12-3/TRBV12-4	TRBJ2-1	CASSSLQPTGTQEQFF
TRBV6-2/TRBV6-3	TRBJ2-2	CASSYRGATGELFF
TRBV7-3	TRBJ2-3	CASSLLGLAGGIGTDTQYF
TRBV2	TRBJ1-2	CASRTGTGRFYGYTF
TRBV4-3	TRBJ2-1	CASSHQRQGSYNEQFF
TRBV5-6	TRBJ2-3	CASSPPRLMIDTQYF
TRBV4-1	TRBJ2-5	CASSQERSGGAEETQYF
TRBV24-1	TRBJ2-4	CATSGAGNIQYF
TRBV12-3/TRBV12-4	TRBJ2-1	CASSPTSNEQFF
TRBV28	TRBJ2-7	CASSSYVTDGYEQYF
TRBV7-2	TRBJ2-4	CASSQGPNFLAKNIQYF
TRBV29-1	TRBJ2-1	CSVEDLRDRAYNEQFF
TRBV2	TRBJ2-1	CASSVRGAGHYNEQFF
TRBV5-5	TRBJ2-1	CASSFTRLAMDEQFF
TRBV10-3	TRBJ2-5	CAIRLDGASPQETQYF
TRBV25-1	TRBJ2-1	CASSEYLANNEQFF
TRBV13	TRBJ1-1	CASSLERGVGTEAFF
TRBV15	TRBJ1-2	CATSVESGVLYGYTF
TRBV12-3/TRBV12-4	TRBJ1-1	CASSSGTGAYTEAFF
TRBV19	TRBJ2-2	CASSIIHTGELFF
TRBV4-1	TRBJ2-2	CANSQDPSQGDTGELFF
TRBV4-1	TRBJ2-1	CASSPRVQGNNEQFF
TRBV4-1	TRBJ2-3	CASSRTLAGGPADTQYF
TRBV29-1	TRBJ2-3	CSPRLAGEGVSTDTQYF
TRBV18	TRBJ1-1	CASSPPVELNTEAFF
TRBV29-1	TRBJ2-2	CSVESSRANTGELFF
TRBV28	TRBJ1-5	CASSLGAGGEDNQPQHF
TRBV4-1	TRBJ1-1	CASGWEQNTEAFF
TRBV20-1	TRBJ1-5	CSARDSQYSNQPQHF
TRBV27	TRBJ1-1	CASSLTGVQEAFF
TRBV20-1	TRBJ2-1	CSASGTSGYNEQFF
TRBV10-3	TRBJ2-2	CAISDLDMNTGELFF
TRBV12-3/TRBV12-4	TRBJ1-2	CASSFPGAVDGYTF
TRBV4-3	TRBJ2-3	CASSQGLTVTDTQYF
TRBV9	TRBJ2-1	CASDEGGAWGNEQFF
TRBV25-1	TRBJ1-1	CASCGGLVSDTEAFF
TRBV7-7	TRBJ2-1	CASRRRGTGVFNEQFF
TRBV6-5	TRBJ1-1	CASSFKGQGEVNTEAFF
TRBV29-1	TRBJ2-1	CSGGSGGIYNEQFF
TRBV10-3	TRBJ2-7	CAISGTDRDLYEQYF
TRBV4-2	TRBJ2-1	CASSQALATRNNEQFF